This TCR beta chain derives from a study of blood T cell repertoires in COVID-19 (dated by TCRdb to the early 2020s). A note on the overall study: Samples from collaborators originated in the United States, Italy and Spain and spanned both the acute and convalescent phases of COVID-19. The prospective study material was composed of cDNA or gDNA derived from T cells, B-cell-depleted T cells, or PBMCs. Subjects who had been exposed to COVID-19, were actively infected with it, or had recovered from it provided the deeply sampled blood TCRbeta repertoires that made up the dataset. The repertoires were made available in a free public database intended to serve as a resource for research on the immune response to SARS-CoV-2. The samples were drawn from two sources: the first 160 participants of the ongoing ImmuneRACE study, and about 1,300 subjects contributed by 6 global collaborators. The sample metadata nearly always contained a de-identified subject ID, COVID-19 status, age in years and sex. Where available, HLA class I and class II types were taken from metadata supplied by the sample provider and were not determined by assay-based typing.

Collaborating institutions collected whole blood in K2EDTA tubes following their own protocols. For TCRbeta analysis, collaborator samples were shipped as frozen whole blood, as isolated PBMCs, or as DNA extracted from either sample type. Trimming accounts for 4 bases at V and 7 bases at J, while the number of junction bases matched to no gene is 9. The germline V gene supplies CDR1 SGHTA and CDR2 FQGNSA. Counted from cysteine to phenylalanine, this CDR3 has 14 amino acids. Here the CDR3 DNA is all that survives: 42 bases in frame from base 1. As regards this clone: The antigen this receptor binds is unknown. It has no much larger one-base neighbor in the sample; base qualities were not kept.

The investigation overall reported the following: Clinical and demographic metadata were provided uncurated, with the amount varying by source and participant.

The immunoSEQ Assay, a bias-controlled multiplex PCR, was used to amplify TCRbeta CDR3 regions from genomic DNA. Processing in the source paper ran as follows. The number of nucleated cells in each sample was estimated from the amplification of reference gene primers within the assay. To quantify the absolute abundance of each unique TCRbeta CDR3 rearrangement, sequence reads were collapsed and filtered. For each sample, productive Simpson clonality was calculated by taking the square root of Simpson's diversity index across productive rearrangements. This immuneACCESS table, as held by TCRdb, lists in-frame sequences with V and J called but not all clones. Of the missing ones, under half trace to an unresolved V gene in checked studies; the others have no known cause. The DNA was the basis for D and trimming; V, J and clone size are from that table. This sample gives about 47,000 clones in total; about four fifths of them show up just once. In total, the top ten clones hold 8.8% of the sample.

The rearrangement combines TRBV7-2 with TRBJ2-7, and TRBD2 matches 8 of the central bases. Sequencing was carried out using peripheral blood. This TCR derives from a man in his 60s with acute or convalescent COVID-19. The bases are TGTGCCAGCAGCTCACAGTCGGGGGGGAGGGAGCAGTACTTC. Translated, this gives CASSSQSGGREQYF. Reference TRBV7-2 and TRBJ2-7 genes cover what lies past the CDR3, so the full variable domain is GAGVSQSPSNKVTEKGKDVELRCDPISGHTALYWYRQSLGQGLEFLIYFQGNSAPDKSGLPSDRFSAERTGGSVSTLTIQRTQQEDSAVYLCASSSQSGGREQYFGPGTRLTVT.